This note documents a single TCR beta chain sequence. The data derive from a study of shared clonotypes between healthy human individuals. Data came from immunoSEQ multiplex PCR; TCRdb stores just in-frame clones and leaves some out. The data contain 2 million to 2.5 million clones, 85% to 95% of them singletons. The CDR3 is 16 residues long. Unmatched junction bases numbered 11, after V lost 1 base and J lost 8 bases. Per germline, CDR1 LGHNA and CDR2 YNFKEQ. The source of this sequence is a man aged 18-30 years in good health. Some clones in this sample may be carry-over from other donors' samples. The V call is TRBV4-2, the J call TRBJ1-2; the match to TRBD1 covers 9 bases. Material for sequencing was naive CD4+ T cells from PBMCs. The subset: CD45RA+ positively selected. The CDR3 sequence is CASSQAGTGRTKGYTF. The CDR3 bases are TGTGCCAGCAGCCAAGCCGGGACAGGGCGGACGAAGGGCTACACCTTC.